What follows are 16 T cell receptor beta chains derived from one specimen sequenced in a study of CD8 T cells in Susac syndrome. Reverse transcription used 0.5 to 1 ug RNA and random hexamers. One entry per CDR3 protein results from TCRdb running MiXCR on the immunoSEQ multiplex PCR reads. The repertoire holds 100,000 to 150,000 distinct CDR3 sequences, with 85% to 95% as singletons. Material: CD4+ T cells from PBMCs. These receptors all come from a human donor in good health.

The chain has TRBV18 and TRBJ2-7; TRBD2 matches 8 bases. J gave up 5 bases and V 1 base, and 7 bases lay outside the gene matches. Per germline, CDR1 KGHSH and CDR2 LQKENI. The CDR3 covers 15 residues. The DNA for the CDR3 is TGTGCCAGCTCACCACTCACCGGGAGGGCTGACGAGCAGTACTTC. Its translation is CASSPLTGRADEQYF.

V gene TRBV7-9 combines with J gene TRBJ1-2; 9 nucleotides align to TRBD1. The CDR3 is 15 residues long. Germline CDR1 reads SEHNR; CDR2 reads FQNEAQ (reference sequence). V shed 1 base, J shed 5 bases, and the junction held 5 bases outside the gene matches. The CDR3 loop reads CASSLEGTGLYGYTF. CDR3 coding DNA: TGTGCCAGCAGCTTAGAAGGGACAGGGTTGTATGGCTACACCTTC.

The genes are TRBV9 and TRBJ1-2; weak D call: TRBD1 (5 bases). This CDR3 has 14 amino acids. The V end was cut by 2 bases, the J end by 2 bases, with 10 bases between. Germline CDR1 is SGDLS and CDR2 is YYNGEE. CDR3 bases: TGTGCCAGCAGCGTTGCAGGGTTGAACTATGGCTACACCTTC. It specifies CASSVAGLNYGYTF.

The chain uses TRBV4-3 and TRBJ2-3; 12 positions match TRBD2. Germline V gene data show CDR1 as LGHNA and CDR2 as YSLEER. The length of the CDR3 is 17 residues. The V segment lost 0 bases and the J segment 5 bases; nucleotides outside the gene matches: 6. The CDR3 region has the DNA TGCGCCAGCAGCCAAGACCTAGCGGGAGGGCCAGGAGATACGCAGTATTTT. Translating gives CASSQDLAGGPGDTQYF.

The V call is TRBV29-1, the J call TRBJ1-1; D gene unclear. The V gene's germline CDR1 is SQVTM and CDR2 ANQGSEA. The CDR3 has 14 residues. Trimming cost V 2 bases and J 1 base, with 11 bases left between them. CDR3 loop: CSVERPARNTEAFF. The CDR3 DNA reads as TGCAGCGTTGAAAGACCGGCCCGGAACACTGAAGCTTTCTTT.

The V gene is TRBV6-5, the J gene TRBJ2-7; D remains unclear. The CDR3 is 14 amino acids. Germline V gene lookup returns CDR1 MNHEY and CDR2 SVGAGI. V was trimmed by 2 bases and J by 4 bases, leaving 12 bases between them. The CDR3 DNA reads TGTGCCAGCAGTTACCGGCCCGGGCCATACGAGCAGTACTTC. It is translated as CASSYRPGPYEQYF.

The chain carries TRBV25-1 and TRBJ1-1; D ambiguous. This CDR3 has 14 amino acids. Germline loops: CDR1 MGHDK, CDR2 SYGVNS. V was trimmed by 7 bases and J by 3 bases, leaving 15 bases between them. CDR3 residues: CASTDGGKDTEAFF. CDR3 DNA: TGTGCCAGCACCGACGGCGGAAAAGACACTGAAGCTTTCTTT.

The chain has TRBV11-2 and TRBJ2-7; D possibly matches TRBD1 or TRBD2 (5 bases each). Germline CDR1 SGHAT, CDR2 FQNNGV. Between the trimmed V and J ends, which lost 0 bases and 3 bases, there was a span of 12 bases. The CDR3 runs 15 residues. DNA of the CDR3: TGTGCCAGCAGCTTAGAAATCGGGACCCTCTACGAGCAGTACTTC. Its protein is CASSLEIGTLYEQYF. Full variable domain (missing parts from reference TRBV11-2 and TRBJ2-7): EAGVAQSPRYKIIEKRQSVAFWCNPISGHATLYWYQQILGQGPKLLIQFQNNGVVDDSQLPKDRFSAERLKGVDSTLKIQPAKLEDSAVYLCASSLEIGTLYEQYFGPGTRLTVT.

V gene TRBV27 combines with J gene TRBJ2-6; D uncertain. The CDR3 is made up of 12 amino acids. Per germline, CDR1 MNHEY and CDR2 SMNVEV (reference sequence). Trimming cost V 7 bases and J 4 bases, with 5 bases left between them. CDR3 in amino acids: CASKQGANVLTF. CDR3 DNA sequence: TGTGCCAGCAAACAGGGGGCCAACGTCCTGACTTTC.

The genes are TRBV13 and TRBJ1-4, with D possibly matching TRBD1 (5 bases). V was shortened by 2 bases and J by 3 bases, with 7 bases between the two germline ends. Germline CDR1 reads PRHDT; CDR2 reads FYEKMQ (reference sequence). The CDR3 length is 14 residues. CDR3 amino acids: CASSLSGANEKLFF. CDR3 nucleotides: TGTGCCAGCAGCTTATCGGGGGCTAATGAAAAACTGTTTTTT.

The chain carries TRBV19 and TRBJ1-6; D call uncertain. There are 14 residues in the CDR3. Germline V gives CDR1 LNHDA, CDR2 SQIVND (reference sequence). V lost 3 bases and J lost 6, with 9 bases in between. CDR3 sequence: CASSIGRSNSPLHF. The DNA of the CDR3 is TGTGCCAGTAGTATTGGACGGTCTAATTCACCCCTCCACTTT.

This sequence joins TRBV19 and TRBJ2-7, with D perhaps matching TRBD2 (7 bases). The CDR3 extends over 15 amino acids. The germline CDR1 and CDR2 sequences are LNHDA and SQIVND (reference sequence). Trimming pared 5 bases from V and 2 bases from J, leaving 16 bases between. CDR3: CASSLGGGNAYEQYF. In DNA, the CDR3 is TGTGCCAGTAGTCTCGGCGGGGGCAACGCCTACGAGCAGTACTTC.

This sequence joins TRBV29-1 and TRBJ2-7; 8 positions agree with TRBD2. From germline, CDR1 is SQVTM and CDR2 ANQGSEA. This CDR3 is 12 amino acids long. Trimming cost V 4 bases and J 7 bases; bases outside gene matches: 6. The CDR3 DNA sequence: TGCAGCGTTGGGCGGGAGGCGGGAGAGCAGTACTTC. This gives the protein CSVGREAGEQYF.

The chain combines TRBV20-1 with TRBJ1-5; D is undetermined. V lost 2 bases and J lost 3, with 14 bases in between. The CDR3 covers 15 residues. Per the germline V gene, CDR1 is DFQATT and CDR2 is SNEGSKA (reference sequence). The chain's CDR3 is CSARPLGTLNQPQHF. The CDR3 coding sequence is TGCAGTGCTAGACCCCTCGGCACCCTCAATCAGCCCCAGCATTTT.

This clonotype was seen just once. The V and J genes are TRBV12-3 or TRBV12-4 and TRBJ2-1, with D uncertain. V shed 7 bases and J shed 8 bases, with 12 bases lying between them. CDR3 length equals 12 residues. The CDR3 reads CASTPSRDEQFF. Here the CDR3 DNA reads TGTGCCAGCACCCCATCCCGGGATGAGCAGTTCTTC.

V gene TRBV6-1 combines with J gene TRBJ2-7, with 10 bases that match TRBD2. Germline V CDR1 and CDR2: MNHNS, SASEGT. The CDR3 totals 13 residues. V trimming: 6 bases; J trimming: 5 bases; junction bases outside the gene matches: 4. CDR3 protein: CASRTSGLDEQYF. DNA for the CDR3: TGTGCCAGCAGGACTAGCGGGCTCGACGAGCAGTACTTC.